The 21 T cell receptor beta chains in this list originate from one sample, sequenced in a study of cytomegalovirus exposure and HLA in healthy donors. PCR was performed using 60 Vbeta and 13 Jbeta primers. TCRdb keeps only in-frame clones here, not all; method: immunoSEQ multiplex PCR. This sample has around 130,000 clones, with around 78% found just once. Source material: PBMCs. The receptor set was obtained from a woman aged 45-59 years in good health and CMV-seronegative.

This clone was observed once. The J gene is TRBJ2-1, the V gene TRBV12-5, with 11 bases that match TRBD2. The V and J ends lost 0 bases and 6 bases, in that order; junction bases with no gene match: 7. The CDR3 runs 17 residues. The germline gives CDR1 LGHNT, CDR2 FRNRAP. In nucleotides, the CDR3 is TGTGCTAGTGGTTTGGTACTACTAGCGGGAGCCTCCAATGAGCAGTTCTTC. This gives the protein CASGLVLLAGASNEQFF.

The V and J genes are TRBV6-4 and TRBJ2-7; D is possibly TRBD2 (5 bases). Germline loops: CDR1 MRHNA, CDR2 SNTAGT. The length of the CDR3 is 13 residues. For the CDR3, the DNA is TGTGCCAGCAGGGACTCCTCCCCTTGGGAGCAGTACGTC. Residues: CASRDSSPWEQYV.

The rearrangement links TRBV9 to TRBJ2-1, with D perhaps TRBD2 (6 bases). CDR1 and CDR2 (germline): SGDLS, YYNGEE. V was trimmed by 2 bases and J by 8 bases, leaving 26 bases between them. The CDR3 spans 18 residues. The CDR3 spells CASSVSQSGSGIADEQFF. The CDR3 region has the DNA TGTGCCAGCAGCGTTTCCCAATCCGGGAGTGGGATTGCGGATGAGCAGTTCTTC.

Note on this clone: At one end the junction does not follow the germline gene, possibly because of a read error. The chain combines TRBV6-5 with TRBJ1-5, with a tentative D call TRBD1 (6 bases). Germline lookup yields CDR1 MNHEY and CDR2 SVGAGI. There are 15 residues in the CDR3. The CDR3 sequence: CASSARTGSNQPQNF. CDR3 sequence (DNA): TGTGCCAGCAGTGCCCGAACAGGGAGCAATCAGCCCCAGAATTTT.

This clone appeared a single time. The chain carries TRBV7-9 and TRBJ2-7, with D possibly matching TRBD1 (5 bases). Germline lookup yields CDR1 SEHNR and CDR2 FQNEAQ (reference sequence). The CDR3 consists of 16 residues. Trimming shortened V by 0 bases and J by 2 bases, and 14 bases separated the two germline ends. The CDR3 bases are TGTGCCAGCAGCTTAGCCATTGGGCAGGGAACCTACGAGCAGTACGTC. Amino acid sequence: CASSLAIGQGTYEQYV.

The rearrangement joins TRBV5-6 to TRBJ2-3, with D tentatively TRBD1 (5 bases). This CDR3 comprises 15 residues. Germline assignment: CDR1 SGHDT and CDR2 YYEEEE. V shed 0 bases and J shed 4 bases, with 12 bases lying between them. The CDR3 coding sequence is TGTGCCAGCAGCTTGGCAGGGTTTAGGGCAGATACGCAGTATTTT. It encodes CASSLAGFRADTQYF.

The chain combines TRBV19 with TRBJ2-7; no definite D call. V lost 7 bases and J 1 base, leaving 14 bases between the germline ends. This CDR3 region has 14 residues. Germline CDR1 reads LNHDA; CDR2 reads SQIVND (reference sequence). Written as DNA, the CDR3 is TGTGCCAGTATTACCCCGGGTGGATCCTACGAGCAGTACGTC. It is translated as CASITPGGSYEQYV.

The chain's CDR3 is CASSYASGSYEQYV. The CDR3 bases are TGTGCCAGCAGTTATGCTAGCGGGAGCTACGAGCAGTACGTC. The chain uses TRBV27 and TRBJ2-7; 10 bases align to TRBD2. The CDR3 is 14 amino acids. Trimming took 4 bases from V and 3 from J; bases not matched to a gene: 3. CDR1 and CDR2 from the germline V gene are MNHEY and SMNVEV (reference sequence).

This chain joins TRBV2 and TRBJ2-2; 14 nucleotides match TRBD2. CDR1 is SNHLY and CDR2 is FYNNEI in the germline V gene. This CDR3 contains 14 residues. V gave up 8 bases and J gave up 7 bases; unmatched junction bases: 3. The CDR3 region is CASRTSGRIGELFF. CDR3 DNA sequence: TGTGCCAGCCGGACTAGCGGGAGGATCGGGGAGCTGTTTTTT. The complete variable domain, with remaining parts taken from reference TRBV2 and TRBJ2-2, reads EPEVTQTPSHQVTQMGQEVILRCVPISNHLYFYWYRQILGQKVEFLVSFYNNEISEKSEIFDDQFSVERPDGSNFTLKIRSTKLEDSAMYFCASRTSGRIGELFFGEGSRLTVL.

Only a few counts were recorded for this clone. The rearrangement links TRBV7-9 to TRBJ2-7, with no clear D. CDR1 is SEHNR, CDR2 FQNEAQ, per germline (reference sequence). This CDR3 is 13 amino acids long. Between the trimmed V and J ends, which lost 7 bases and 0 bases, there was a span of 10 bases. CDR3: CASTLTDSYEQYV. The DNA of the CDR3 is TGTGCCAGCACCTTGACCGACTCCTACGAGCAGTACGTC.

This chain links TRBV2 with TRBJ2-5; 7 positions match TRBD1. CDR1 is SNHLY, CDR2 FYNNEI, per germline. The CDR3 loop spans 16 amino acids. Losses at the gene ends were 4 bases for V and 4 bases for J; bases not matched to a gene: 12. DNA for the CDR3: TGTGCCAGCAGTGGAAACCCAGGGGGTGTAGGAGAGACCCAGTACTTC. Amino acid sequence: CASSGNPGGVGETQYF.

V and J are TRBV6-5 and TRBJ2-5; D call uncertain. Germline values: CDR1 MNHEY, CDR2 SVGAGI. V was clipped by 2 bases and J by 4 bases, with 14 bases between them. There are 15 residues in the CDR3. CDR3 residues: CASSYTPLSGETQYF. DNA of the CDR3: TGTGCCAGCAGTTACACTCCCTTGAGTGGAGAGACCCAGTACTTC.

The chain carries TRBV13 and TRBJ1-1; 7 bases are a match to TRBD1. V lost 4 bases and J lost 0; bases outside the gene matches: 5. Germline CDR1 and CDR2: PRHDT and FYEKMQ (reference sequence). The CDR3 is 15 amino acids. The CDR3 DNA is TGTGCCAGCAGCTCGTTAACAGGGGTGAACACTGAAGCTTTCTTT. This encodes CASSSLTGVNTEAFF. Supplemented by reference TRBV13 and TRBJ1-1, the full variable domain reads AAGVIQSPRHLIKEKRETATLKCYPIPRHDTVYWYQQGPGQDPQFLISFYEKMQSDKGSIPDRFSAQQFSDYHSELNMSSLELGDSALYFCASSSLTGVNTEAFFGQGTRLTVV.

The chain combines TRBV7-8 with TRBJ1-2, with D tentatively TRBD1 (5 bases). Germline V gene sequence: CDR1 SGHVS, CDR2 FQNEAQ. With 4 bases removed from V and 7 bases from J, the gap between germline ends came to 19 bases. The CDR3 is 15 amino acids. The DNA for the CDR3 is TGTGCCAGCAGCTACGGTCGGGGGTCCCGGGGTGGCTACACCTTC. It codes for CASSYGRGSRGGYTF.

Here the CDR3 DNA reads TGTTCCAGCAGCTTATTATTTAGCGGCTACGAGCAGTACGTC. Protein sequence: CSSSLLFSGYEQYV. The gene calls are TRBV7-9 and TRBJ2-7; tentatively, D is TRBD2 (6 bases). The germline V gene has CDR1 SEHNR and CDR2 FQNEAQ (reference sequence). The CDR3 consists of 14 residues.

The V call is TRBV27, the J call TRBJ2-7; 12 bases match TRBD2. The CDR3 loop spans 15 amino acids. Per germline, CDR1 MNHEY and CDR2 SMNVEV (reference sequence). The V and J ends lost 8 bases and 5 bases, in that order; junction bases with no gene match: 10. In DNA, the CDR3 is TGTGCCAGCCGGACTAGCGGGAAAGGATTCGACGAGCAGTACTTC. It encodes CASRTSGKGFDEQYF.

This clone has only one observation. The CDR3 sequence is CASSQDRGLAGRNEQFF. For the CDR3, the DNA is TGCGCCAGCAGCCAAGATAGAGGGCTAGCGGGAAGAAATGAGCAGTTCTTC. The chain uses TRBV4-3 and TRBJ2-1, with 9 positions matching TRBD2. The CDR3 loop spans 17 amino acids. Germline trimming cut 0 bases from V and 7 bases from J; bases unmatched to any gene: 10. Looked up from germline, CDR1 is LGHNA and CDR2 is YSLEER.

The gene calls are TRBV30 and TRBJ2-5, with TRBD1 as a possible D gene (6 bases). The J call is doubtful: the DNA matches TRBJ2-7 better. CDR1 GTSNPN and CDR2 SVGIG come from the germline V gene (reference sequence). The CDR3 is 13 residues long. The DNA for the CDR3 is TGTGCCTGGTTAGGGACACCTCAATACGAGCAGTACTTC. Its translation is CAWLGTPQYEQYF.

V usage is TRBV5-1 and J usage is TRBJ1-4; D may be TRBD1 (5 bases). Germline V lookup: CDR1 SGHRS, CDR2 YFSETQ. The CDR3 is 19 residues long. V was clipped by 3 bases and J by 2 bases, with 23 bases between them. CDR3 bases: TGCGCCAGCAGCTCCAATGGGGCAGGGACTCTGCTGACTAATGAAAAACTGTTTTTT. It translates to CASSSNGAGTLLTNEKLFF.

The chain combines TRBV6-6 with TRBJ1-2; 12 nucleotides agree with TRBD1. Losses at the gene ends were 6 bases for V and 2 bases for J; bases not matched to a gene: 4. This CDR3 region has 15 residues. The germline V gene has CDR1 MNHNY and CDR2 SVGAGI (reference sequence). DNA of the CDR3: TGTGCCAGCAGGGGACAGGGGGCACTCAACTATGGCTACACCTTC. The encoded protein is CASRGQGALNYGYTF.

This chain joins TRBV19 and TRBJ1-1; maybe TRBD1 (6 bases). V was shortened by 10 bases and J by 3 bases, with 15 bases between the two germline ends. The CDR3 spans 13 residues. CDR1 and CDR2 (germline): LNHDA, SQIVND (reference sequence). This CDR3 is CAITGFGDTEAFF. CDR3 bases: TGTGCCATTACAGGGTTTGGGGACACTGAAGCTTTCTTT.